Below, 31 T cell receptor beta chains from the same sample are listed, as sequenced in a study of circulating and synovial CD4+ cells in juvenile arthritis (dated by TCRdb to about 2014). The library was generated by the immunoSEQ multiplex PCR assay. TCRdb re-hosts the immuneACCESS table, in-frame sequences only. Its copies lack some clones; in the studies checked, an unresolved V gene accounts for under half of them, and the cause for the rest is not known. The sample data list around 17,000 clones, and approximately 90% of these were observed just once. Less than 0.95% of the sample is taken by the ten largest. The source material was CD4+ T cells from blood. The receptors were gathered from a human donor with juvenile idiopathic arthritis.

The chain uses TRBV4-2 and TRBJ1-2, with D possibly TRBD1 on 6 matching bases. The ends were cut back, 6 bases at V and 4 bases at J, with 21 bases in the middle. The CDR3 has 16 residues. Germline V gene data show CDR1 as LGHNA and CDR2 as YNFKEQ. This CDR3 is CASSRKRGGSGYGYTF. CDR3 DNA: TGTGCCAGCAGTCGAAAGAGGGGGGGGAGCGGCTATGGCTACACCTTC.

This rearrangement joins TRBV6-5 to TRBJ1-3; no clear D gene. Trimming removed 2 bases at V and 0 bases at J, with 11 bases between. The germline V gene encodes CDR1 MNHEY and CDR2 SVGAGI. The CDR3 runs 16 residues. Here the CDR3 reads CASSYAPGSSGNTIYF. Written as DNA, the CDR3 is TGTGCCAGCAGTTACGCCCCCGGTAGCTCTGGAAACACCATATATTTT.

This clone was picked up a small number of times. Distinct nucleotide sequences in the sample also encode this CDR3. The chain recombines TRBV13 with TRBJ1-6; possible D gene TRBD1, 6 bases. Trimming took 6 bases from V and 0 from J, leaving 12 bases between them. CDR1 PRHDT and CDR2 FYEKMQ come from the germline V gene (reference sequence). The CDR3 runs to 16 residues. This CDR3 is CASRSQGSSYNSPLHF. CDR3 coding DNA: TGTGCCAGCAGATCGCAGGGGAGCTCCTATAATTCACCCCTCCACTTT.

In its sample, this clone was seen once. The chain uses TRBV4-3 and TRBJ1-4; TRBD1 aligns across 7 bases. Unmatched junction bases numbered 13, after V lost 4 bases and J lost 8 bases. This CDR3 has 16 residues. Germline values: CDR1 LGHNA, CDR2 YSLEER. The CDR3 sequence is CASSRRNRGSGEKLFF. DNA for the CDR3: TGCGCCAGCAGCCGGAGAAACAGGGGAAGTGGGGAAAAACTGTTTTTT.

The rearrangement joins TRBV18 to TRBJ1-5; a possible D gene is TRBD1 (6 bases). Looked up from germline, CDR1 is KGHSH and CDR2 is LQKENI. The CDR3 extends over 15 amino acids. V gave up 5 bases and J gave up 0 bases, with 11 bases separating them. The CDR3 nucleotides are TGTGCCAGCTCATTGGGACAAGATAGCAATCAGCCCCAGCATTTT. Translation: CASSLGQDSNQPQHF. The complete variable domain, with remaining parts taken from reference TRBV18 and TRBJ1-5, reads NAGVMQNPRHLVRRRGQEARLRCSPMKGHSHVYWYRQLPEEGLKFMVYLQKENIIDESGMPKERFSAEFPKEGPSILRIQQVVRGDSAAYFCASSLGQDSNQPQHFGDGTRLSIL.

This chain uses TRBV6-5 with TRBJ2-3; tentative D call: TRBD1 (5 bases). Trimming pared 10 bases from V and 6 bases from J, leaving 20 bases between. In germline, CDR1 is MNHEY, CDR2 SVGAGI. The CDR3 is made up of 14 amino acids. The DNA of the CDR3 is TGTGCCACGGCCCAGGGCCTATTAGGGGATACGCAGTATTTT. Amino acids: CATAQGLLGDTQYF.

The V call is TRBV19, the J call TRBJ2-7; tentatively, D is TRBD1 (6 bases). CDR3 length: 14 residues. Trimming stripped 6 bases from V and 1 base from J, with 13 bases between. Germline loops: CDR1 LNHDA, CDR2 SQIVND (reference sequence). The CDR3 coding sequence is TGTGCCAGTAGCGGACAGTGGGAGTCCTACGAGCAGTACTTC. This encodes CASSGQWESYEQYF.

This clone turned up a few times. The chain uses TRBV5-4 and TRBJ1-3, with 7 bases that match TRBD1. From germline, CDR1 is SGHNT and CDR2 YYREEE (reference sequence). This CDR3 contains 16 residues. Trimming cost V 4 bases and J 0 bases; bases outside gene matches: 7. CDR3 DNA: TGTGCCAGCAGCCCGGGGACAGACGTCTCTGGAAACACCATATATTTT. Amino acids: CASSPGTDVSGNTIYF. The full variable domain, with the rest looked up from reference TRBV5-4 and TRBJ1-3, is ETGVTQSPTHLIKTRGQQVTLRCSSQSGHNTVSWYQQALGQGPQFIFQYYREEENGRGNFPPRFSGLQFPNYSSELNVNALELDDSALYLCASSPGTDVSGNTIYFGEGSWLTVV.

The CDR3 bases are TGTGCCAGCAGCCAAGACTTATCCTACGAGCAGTACTTC. Translation: CASSQDLSYEQYF. The chain is built from TRBV5-4 and TRBJ2-7; unclear D gene. Trimming cost V 4 bases and J 1 base, with 9 bases left between them. The CDR3 is 13 amino acids. Germline values: CDR1 SGHNT, CDR2 YYREEE (reference sequence).

V gene TRBV2 combines with J gene TRBJ1-2, with D uncertain. CDR1 and CDR2 (germline): SNHLY, FYNNEI. CDR3 size: 13 residues. V was trimmed by 4 bases and J by 4 bases, leaving 10 bases between them. CDR3 region: CASSVGGSYGYTF. The CDR3, as DNA: TGTGCCAGCAGTGTTGGCGGATCCTATGGCTACACCTTC.

The V gene is TRBV6-1, the J gene TRBJ1-2; D may be TRBD1 (5 bases). Germline-derived CDR1 and CDR2 are MNHNS and SASEGT. The CDR3 spans 13 residues. V gave up 5 bases and J gave up 10 bases, with 17 bases separating them. CDR3 loop: CASSPLGGVTYTF. As DNA, the CDR3 is TGTGCCAGCAGTCCTCTGGGGGGGGTGACCTACACCTTC.

The V and J genes are TRBV18 and TRBJ2-1; D call uncertain. Germline values: CDR1 KGHSH, CDR2 LQKENI. The ends were cut back, 0 bases at V and 7 bases at J, with 13 bases in the middle. The CDR3 has 15 amino acids. CDR3 coding DNA: TGTGCCAGCTCACCACCCCTTGGCAGTTGGAATGAGCAGTTCTTC. Residues: CASSPPLGSWNEQFF.

J is TRBJ2-5 and V is TRBV7-2; 12 positions match TRBD1. V lost 1 base, J lost 5 bases, and 5 bases stayed unmatched. The CDR3 has 16 residues. Germline assignment: CDR1 SGHTA and CDR2 FQGNSA. The chain's CDR3 is CASSLGPGQGAETQYF. DNA of the CDR3: TGTGCCAGCAGCTTAGGACCGGGACAGGGGGCGGAGACCCAGTACTTC.

This rearrangement joins TRBV7-2 to TRBJ2-3; 7 bases line up with TRBD2. The CDR3 covers 16 residues. The V gene end was trimmed by 2 bases and the J gene end by 2 bases; junction bases not matched to a gene: 7. CDR1 and CDR2 from the germline V gene are SGHTA and FQGNSA. This CDR3 reads CASSLSGSGDTDTQYF. In nucleotides, the CDR3 is TGTGCCAGCAGCTTATCGGGGAGCGGGGACACAGATACGCAGTATTTT.

This clone is a singleton in its sample. This rearrangement joins TRBV7-8 to TRBJ1-4, with 7 bases aligning to TRBD1. The length of the CDR3 is 15 residues. Per the germline V gene, CDR1 is SGHVS and CDR2 is FQNEAQ. Germline trimming cut 5 bases from V and 0 bases from J; bases unmatched to any gene: 3. The DNA for the CDR3 is TGTGCCAGCAGCCAAGGACAGGCAACTAATGAAAAACTGTTTTTT. It translates to CASSQGQATNEKLFF.

The chain joins TRBV4-1 to TRBJ2-3; weak D call: TRBD1 (6 bases). This CDR3 contains 16 residues. Trimming removed 1 base from V and 2 bases from J, with 13 bases in between. The germline gives CDR1 MGHRA, CDR2 YSYEKL. CDR3 sequence (DNA): TGCGCCAGCAGCCAAGTAGGCCAGGGGCTCACAGATACGCAGTATTTT. Translated, it gives CASSQVGQGLTDTQYF.

V usage is TRBV6-5 and J usage is TRBJ2-5, with TRBD1 identical over 9 bases. V lost 6 bases, J lost 5 bases, and 4 bases stayed unmatched. Germline V gives CDR1 MNHEY, CDR2 SVGAGI. This CDR3 comprises 13 residues. The DNA for the CDR3 is TGTGCCAGCAGGGGGACAGGGAGGGAGACCCAGTACTTC. It is translated as CASRGTGRETQYF.

This sequence joins TRBV15 and TRBJ2-2, with D maybe TRBD2 (6 bases). Trimming removed 1 base from V and 6 bases from J, with 15 bases in between. CDR3 length: 16 residues. Germline V gives CDR1 LNHNV, CDR2 YYDKDF (reference sequence). CDR3 amino acids: CATSRGRDGGAGELFF. CDR3 nucleotide sequence: TGTGCCACCAGCAGAGGGCGGGACGGCGGCGCCGGGGAGCTGTTTTTT.

The chain carries TRBV19 and TRBJ1-1; unclear D gene. The ends were cut back, 1 base at V and 8 bases at J, with 14 bases in the middle. This CDR3 contains 14 residues. Germline lookup yields CDR1 LNHDA and CDR2 SQIVND (reference sequence). The CDR3 DNA is TGTGCCAGTAGTATAGGGCTCGCATCTTGGGAAGCTTTCTTT. This codes for CASSIGLASWEAFF.

This rearrangement joins TRBV27 to TRBJ1-2; 10 bases match TRBD1. Trimming took 6 bases from V and 5 from J; bases not matched to a gene: 6. Germline values: CDR1 MNHEY, CDR2 SMNVEV (reference sequence). The CDR3 covers 14 residues. The CDR3, as DNA: TGTGCCAGCAGGTCCGGGACAGGGGTTTATGGCTACACCTTC. It is translated as CASRSGTGVYGYTF.

The chain uses TRBV14 and TRBJ2-1, with D possibly TRBD2 on 6 matching bases. There are 15 residues in the CDR3. CDR1 and CDR2 from the germline V gene are SGHDN and FVKESK. Trimming cost V 3 bases and J 8 bases, with 17 bases left between them. CDR3 region: CASSHEFAGYDEQFF. The DNA of the CDR3 is TGTGCCAGCAGCCATGAATTCGCGGGGTACGATGAGCAGTTCTTC.

This clone was detected once. This rearrangement joins TRBV18 to TRBJ1-1; TRBD1 matches at 9 bases. V dropped 3 bases and J dropped 7; count of bases not matched to a gene: 3. Germline V gives CDR1 KGHSH, CDR2 LQKENI. This CDR3 has 13 amino acids. CDR3 residues: CASSPGTGNEAFF. The CDR3 nucleotides are TGTGCCAGCTCACCTGGGACAGGGAATGAAGCTTTCTTT.

The gene calls are TRBV19 and TRBJ2-2; no reliable D call. Germline CDR1 is LNHDA and CDR2 is SQIVND (reference sequence). This CDR3 comprises 15 residues. Trimming cost V 5 bases and J 0 bases, with 10 bases left between them. The CDR3 is CASSQLETNTGELFF. CDR3 nucleotides: TGTGCCAGTAGTCAGCTAGAAACGAACACCGGGGAGCTGTTTTTT.

The J gene is TRBJ2-1, the V gene TRBV11-1; TRBD2 matches 14 bases. Germline CDR1 is SGHAT and CDR2 is FQDESV (reference sequence). This CDR3 is built from 15 residues. Germline trimming cut 6 bases from V and 8 bases from J; bases unmatched to any gene: 6. In DNA, the CDR3 is TGTGCCAGCAGGTGGGGACTAGCGGGAGAATATGAGCAGTTCTTC. It is translated as CASRWGLAGEYEQFF.

The V call is TRBV30, the J call TRBJ1-5; D possibly corresponds to TRBD1 (6 bases). Germline CDR1 reads GTSNPN; CDR2 reads SVGIG (reference sequence). Trimming removed 5 bases from V and 4 bases from J, with 12 bases in between. This CDR3 comprises 13 residues. DNA for the CDR3: TGTGCCTGGGCCGAACAGGGAAATCAGCCCCAGCATTTT. It specifies CAWAEQGNQPQHF. The full variable domain, rest sourced from reference TRBV30 and TRBJ1-5, is SQTIHQWPATLVQPVGSPLSLECTVEGTSNPNLYWYRQAAGRGLQLLFYSVGIGQISSEVPQNLSASRPQDRQFILSSKKLLLSDSGFYLCAWAEQGNQPQHFGDGTRLSIL.

The genes are TRBV21-1 and TRBJ2-5; TRBD2 is the table's D call and was not checked against the DNA. TRBV21-1 is flagged as a pseudogene. The CDR3 consists of 13 residues. CDR3: CASSWRGRETQYF. CDR3 nucleotides: TGTGCCAGCAGCTGGCGAGGCCGAGAGACCCAGTACTTC.

V is TRBV11-2 and J is TRBJ2-1; no clear D gene. Deletions cut 1 base from V and 7 bases from J, with 20 bases between. This CDR3 is 17 amino acids long. Germline loops: CDR1 SGHAT, CDR2 FQNNGV. The CDR3 loop reads CASSLGPGPHPRNEQFF. DNA of the CDR3: TGTGCCAGCAGCTTAGGACCGGGTCCTCATCCACGTAATGAGCAGTTCTTC. Drawing the rest from reference TRBV11-2 and TRBJ2-1, the complete variable domain is EAGVAQSPRYKIIEKRQSVAFWCNPISGHATLYWYQQILGQGPKLLIQFQNNGVVDDSQLPKDRFSAERLKGVDSTLKIQPAKLEDSAVYLCASSLGPGPHPRNEQFFGPGTRLTVL.

The CDR3 loop reads CASSSGGDYGYTF. CDR3 DNA: TGCGCCAGCAGCTCCGGCGGGGACTATGGCTACACCTTC. The chain uses TRBV5-1 and TRBJ1-2; D gene ambiguous. CDR1 and CDR2 (germline): SGHRS, YFSETQ. V lost 3 bases, J lost 3 bases, and 9 bases lay in between. The length of the CDR3 is 13 residues. The full variable domain, in which reference TRBV5-1 and TRBJ1-2 provide the parts outside the CDR3, is KAGVTQTPRYLIKTRGQQVTLSCSPISGHRSVSWYQQTPGQGLQFLFEYFSETQRNKGNFPGRFSGRQFSNSRSEMNVSTLELGDSALYLCASSSGGDYGYTFGSGTRLTVV.

V usage is TRBV29-1 and J usage is TRBJ1-1; weak D call: TRBD1 (6 bases). V gave up 7 bases and J gave up 2 bases, with 17 bases separating them. This CDR3 contains 14 residues. Germline CDR1 is SQVTM and CDR2 is ANQGSEA. The CDR3 loop reads CSGIGQRTNTEAFF. The CDR3 DNA is TGCAGCGGCATCGGACAGAGAACAAACACTGAAGCTTTCTTT.

The chain recombines TRBV6-5 with TRBJ1-2; D not certain. Germline values: CDR1 MNHEY, CDR2 SVGAGI. This CDR3 has 15 amino acids. V was shortened by 6 bases and J by 5 bases, with 19 bases between the two germline ends. The chain's CDR3 is CASSRTTLIQYGYTF. The CDR3 region has the DNA TGTGCCAGCAGCCGAACAACCTTGATCCAGTATGGCTACACCTTC.

This clone was seen a single time. The rearrangement links TRBV28 to TRBJ1-1; TRBD1 matches at 8 bases. Germline-derived CDR1 and CDR2 are MDHEN and SYDVKM. V gave up 6 bases and J gave up 3 bases; unmatched junction bases: 3. The CDR3 sequence is 13 residues long. The CDR3 here is CASRTGGYTEAFF. Here the CDR3 DNA reads TGTGCCAGCAGAACAGGGGGTTACACTGAAGCTTTCTTT.